The rows below give T cell receptor beta chains drawn from one sample of a study of technical replicates of blood from a few donors. The repertoire was sequenced with immunoSEQ multiplex PCR; TCRdb's copy has only in-frame clones and lacks some. The sample shows 12,000 or so clones, approximately 79% of them seen only once. Sequenced input: PBMCs. These receptors all stem from a human donor in good health. Each CDR3 is given with its conserved first and last residue. Fields, in order: J gene, clone size, V gene, D gene, CDR3 DNA, CDR3 protein. D genes are given only for firm matches. Part of the rows lack a size; the others show once, few, many or a class for expanded clones.

j_call: TRBJ2-1; clone_size: few; v_call: TRBV11-2; d_call: TRBD2; cdr3_nt: TGTGCCAGCAGCTTAGATCCCGTAGGGCGGGGGGGGAATGAGCAGTTCTTC; cdr3_aa: CASSLDPVGRGGNEQFF
j_call: TRBJ2-1; clone_size: -; v_call: TRBV10-2; d_call: TRBD1; cdr3_nt: TGCGCCAGCAGTGAACAGGGGGCGAGCAATGAGCAGTTCTTC; cdr3_aa: CASSEQGASNEQFF
j_call: TRBJ2-7; clone_size: once; v_call: TRBV9; d_call: -; cdr3_nt: TGTGCCAGCGGACCGACAGCTGCCTACGAGCAGTACTTC; cdr3_aa: CASGPTAAYEQYF
j_call: TRBJ2-1; clone_size: once; v_call: TRBV5-1; d_call: TRBD2; cdr3_nt: TGCGCCAGCAGCCAAGGACTAGCGGAGCTCTACAATGAGCAGTTCTTC; cdr3_aa: CASSQGLAELYNEQFF
j_call: TRBJ2-7; clone_size: -; v_call: TRBV27; d_call: TRBD1; cdr3_nt: TGTGCCAGCAGCCTTGGGACAGCCTACGAGCAGTACTTC; cdr3_aa: CASSLGTAYEQYF
j_call: TRBJ1-2; clone_size: few; v_call: TRBV6-1; d_call: TRBD1; cdr3_nt: TGTGCCATCGATGGACAGGGTAGGGGCTACACCTTC; cdr3_aa: CAIDGQGRGYTF
j_call: TRBJ1-2; clone_size: -; v_call: TRBV7-9; d_call: TRBD1; cdr3_nt: TGTGCCAGCAGCTTAGTGGAGACAGGGATGTATGGCTACACCTTC; cdr3_aa: CASSLVETGMYGYTF
j_call: TRBJ2-5; clone_size: -; v_call: TRBV2; d_call: TRBD2; cdr3_nt: TGTGCCAGCACTAGAGGCGGGACTAGCGGGAGTGGGACCCAGTACTTC; cdr3_aa: CASTRGGTSGSGTQYF
j_call: TRBJ2-5; clone_size: -; v_call: TRBV7-3; d_call: -; cdr3_nt: TGTGCCAGCAGCTTAAATCTCGGGGAGACCCAGTACTTC; cdr3_aa: CASSLNLGETQYF
j_call: TRBJ2-7; clone_size: -; v_call: TRBV7-2; d_call: TRBD2; cdr3_nt: TGTGCCAGCAGCTCCCGGGTGACTAGCGGGGCCTACGAGCAGTACTTC; cdr3_aa: CASSSRVTSGAYEQYF
j_call: TRBJ2-1; clone_size: -; v_call: TRBV5-1; d_call: TRBD2; cdr3_nt: TGCGCCAGCAGCCTCGACCCGACTAGCGGGAGAGGTAATGAGCAGTTCTTC; cdr3_aa: CASSLDPTSGRGNEQFF
j_call: TRBJ2-4; clone_size: -; v_call: TRBV19; d_call: -; cdr3_nt: TGTGCCAGTAGTAATGGGGCGACAGAAAACATTCAGTACTTC; cdr3_aa: CASSNGATENIQYF
j_call: TRBJ2-7; clone_size: once; v_call: TRBV6-1; d_call: -; cdr3_nt: TGTGCCAGCAGTGAAGCAAAAGGACAGACCTACGAGCAGTACTTC; cdr3_aa: CASSEAKGQTYEQYF
j_call: TRBJ1-1; clone_size: -; v_call: TRBV6-1; d_call: TRBD1; cdr3_nt: TGTGCCAGCAGTTTCGACAGGGAAACTGAAGCTTTCTTT; cdr3_aa: CASSFDRETEAFF
j_call: TRBJ2-7; clone_size: -; v_call: TRBV10-3; d_call: -; cdr3_nt: TGTGCCATCAAAACCGGGACTTTTTCCTACGAGCAGTACTTC; cdr3_aa: CAIKTGTFSYEQYF
j_call: TRBJ2-1; clone_size: -; v_call: TRBV7-9; d_call: TRBD1; cdr3_nt: TGTGCCAGCAGCTCCCACCTCGACAGGGAGCACTTCAATGAGCAGTTCTTC; cdr3_aa: CASSSHLDREHFNEQFF
j_call: TRBJ1-5; clone_size: -; v_call: TRBV7-9; d_call: -; cdr3_nt: TGTGCCAGCAGCTTAGCCAGTAATCAGCCCCAGCATTTT; cdr3_aa: CASSLASNQPQHF
j_call: TRBJ1-5; clone_size: -; v_call: TRBV30; d_call: -; cdr3_nt: TGTGCCTGGAGTCAGGGATATCAGCCCCAGCATTTT; cdr3_aa: CAWSQGYQPQHF
j_call: TRBJ2-3; clone_size: -; v_call: TRBV5-1; d_call: TRBD2; cdr3_nt: TGCGCCAGCAGCTTGCAGGCTAGCGGGAGTACGCTAAATACGCAGTATTTT; cdr3_aa: CASSLQASGSTLNTQYF
j_call: TRBJ2-5; clone_size: once; v_call: TRBV27; d_call: TRBD1; cdr3_nt: TGTGCCAGCAGCCCTGGTGGACGGGACAGGAAGTACTTC; cdr3_aa: CASSPGGRDRKYF
j_call: TRBJ1-3; clone_size: -; v_call: TRBV7-2; d_call: -; cdr3_nt: TGTGCCAGCAGCTTAGTAGCTGTTGGAAACACCATATATTTT; cdr3_aa: CASSLVAVGNTIYF
j_call: TRBJ2-7; clone_size: -; v_call: TRBV5-5; d_call: TRBD1; cdr3_nt: TGTGCCAGCAGCTTAAATCCCGGACAGGGTATCCGCGAGCAGTACTTC; cdr3_aa: CASSLNPGQGIREQYF
j_call: TRBJ1-5; clone_size: -; v_call: TRBV6-5; d_call: -; cdr3_nt: TGTGCCAGCAGTTTTAGGGGCCCCCATCAGCCCCAGCATTTT; cdr3_aa: CASSFRGPHQPQHF
j_call: TRBJ1-1; clone_size: -; v_call: TRBV7-9; d_call: -; cdr3_nt: TGTGCCAGCAGTGGACAGCGGAACACTGAAGCTTTCTTT; cdr3_aa: CASSGQRNTEAFF
j_call: TRBJ1-2; clone_size: once; v_call: TRBV6-6; d_call: TRBD1; cdr3_nt: TGTGCCAGCAGGGACGGACAGGGCATAGGCTACACCTTC; cdr3_aa: CASRDGQGIGYTF
j_call: TRBJ1-4; clone_size: few; v_call: TRBV30; d_call: -; cdr3_nt: TGTGCCTGGAGTGGGTCAGGGAATGAAAAACTGTTTTTT; cdr3_aa: CAWSGSGNEKLFF
j_call: TRBJ2-1; clone_size: -; v_call: TRBV30; d_call: -; cdr3_nt: TGTGCCTGGGGGCGGGAAGTGAACCTGCGGGATGAGCAGTTCTTC; cdr3_aa: CAWGREVNLRDEQFF
j_call: TRBJ2-1; clone_size: -; v_call: TRBV7-2; d_call: TRBD2; cdr3_nt: TGTGCCAGCAGCTTAAGTGCGGGAGGGCATGGGGGGGTGTACAATGAGCAGTTCTTC; cdr3_aa: CASSLSAGGHGGVYNEQFF
j_call: TRBJ2-7; clone_size: few; v_call: TRBV7-2; d_call: TRBD2; cdr3_nt: TGTGCCAGCAGCTTAGGGACTAGCGGGAGCTACGAGCAGTACTTC; cdr3_aa: CASSLGTSGSYEQYF
j_call: TRBJ1-1; clone_size: -; v_call: TRBV6-6; d_call: -; cdr3_nt: TGTGCCAGCAGTATTCTCGCTGAAGCTTTCTTT; cdr3_aa: CASSILAEAFF
j_call: TRBJ1-5; clone_size: -; v_call: TRBV7-3; d_call: -; cdr3_nt: TGTGCCAGCAGCCCGGCGACGGGGCAGCCCCAGCATTTT; cdr3_aa: CASSPATGQPQHF